Sequencing of this T cell receptor beta chain was carried out in a study of T-cell reconstitution after alpha-beta-depleted transplantation in children. Unique molecular identifiers were incorporated when the TCRbeta library was constructed. TCRdb itself ran the PCR reads through MiXCR, one entry per CDR3 protein. The sample records around 680,000 distinct CDR3 sequences, over 15% being singletons. This clonotype was observed many times. The receptor's source is a human donor who donated a stem cell graft to a child with acute myeloid leukemia. The source material was PBMCs from the stem cell graft donor, sampled from the stem cell graft.

The CDR3 reads CSARDGRQGAYEQYF. In nucleotides, the CDR3 is TGCAGTGCTAGAGATGGGAGACAGGGGGCCTACGAGCAGTACTTC. The rearrangement links TRBV20-1 to TRBJ2-7; 9 nucleotides line up with TRBD1. Germline CDR1 and CDR2: DFQATT and SNEGSKA (reference sequence). The CDR3 consists of 15 residues. With V trimmed by 0 bases and J by 2 bases, 5 bases remained unmatched.